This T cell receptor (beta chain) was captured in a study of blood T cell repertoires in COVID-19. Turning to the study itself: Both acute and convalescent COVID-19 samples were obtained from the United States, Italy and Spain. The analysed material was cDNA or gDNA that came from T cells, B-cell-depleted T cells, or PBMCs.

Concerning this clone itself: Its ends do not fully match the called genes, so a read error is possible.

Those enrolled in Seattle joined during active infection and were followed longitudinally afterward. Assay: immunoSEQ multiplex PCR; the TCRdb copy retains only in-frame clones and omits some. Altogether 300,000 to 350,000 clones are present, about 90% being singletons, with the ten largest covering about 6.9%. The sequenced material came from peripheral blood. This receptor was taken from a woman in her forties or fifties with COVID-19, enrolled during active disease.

The CDR3 reads CASSLIPPQGSDEQYF. In nucleotides, the CDR3 is TGTGCCAGCAGTTTAATCCCCCCCCAGGGCTCCGACGAGCAGTACTTC. The V call is TRBV27, the J call TRBJ2-7; perhaps TRBD1 as D (5 bases). This CDR3 is built from 16 residues. Germline CDR1 reads MNHEY; CDR2 reads SMNVEV (reference sequence).